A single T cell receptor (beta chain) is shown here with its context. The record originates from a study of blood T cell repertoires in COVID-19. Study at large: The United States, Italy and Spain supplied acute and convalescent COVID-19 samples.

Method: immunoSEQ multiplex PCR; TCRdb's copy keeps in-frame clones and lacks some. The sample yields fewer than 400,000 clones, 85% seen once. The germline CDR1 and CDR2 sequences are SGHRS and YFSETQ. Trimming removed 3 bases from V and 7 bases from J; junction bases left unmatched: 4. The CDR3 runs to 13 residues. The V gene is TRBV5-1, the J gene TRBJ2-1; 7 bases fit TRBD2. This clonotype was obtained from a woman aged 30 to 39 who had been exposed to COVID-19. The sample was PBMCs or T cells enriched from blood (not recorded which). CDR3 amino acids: CASSSSSGNEQFF. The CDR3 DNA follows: TGCGCCAGCAGCTCTTCTAGCGGAAATGAGCAGTTCTTC.